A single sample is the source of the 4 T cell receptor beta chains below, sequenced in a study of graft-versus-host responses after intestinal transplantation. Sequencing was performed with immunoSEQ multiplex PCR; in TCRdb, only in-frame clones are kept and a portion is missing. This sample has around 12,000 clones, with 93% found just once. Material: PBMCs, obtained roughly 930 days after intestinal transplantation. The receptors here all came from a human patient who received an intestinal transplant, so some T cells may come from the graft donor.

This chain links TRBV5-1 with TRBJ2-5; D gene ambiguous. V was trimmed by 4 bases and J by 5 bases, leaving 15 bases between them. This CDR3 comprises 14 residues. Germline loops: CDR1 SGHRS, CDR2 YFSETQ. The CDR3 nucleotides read TGCGCCAGCAGCGTTGGTGACGGGTCGGAGACCCAGTACTTC. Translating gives CASSVGDGSETQYF.

CDR3 nucleotide sequence: TGTGCCAGCAGTACTACAGGGGATAATTCACCCCTCCACTTT. The encoded protein is CASSTTGDNSPLHF. The chain recombines TRBV6-5 with TRBJ1-6, with 7 bases identical to TRBD1. The CDR3 extends over 14 amino acids. The germline V gene has CDR1 MNHEY and CDR2 SVGAGI. The V gene end was trimmed by 5 bases and the J gene end by 5 bases; junction bases not matched to a gene: 3.

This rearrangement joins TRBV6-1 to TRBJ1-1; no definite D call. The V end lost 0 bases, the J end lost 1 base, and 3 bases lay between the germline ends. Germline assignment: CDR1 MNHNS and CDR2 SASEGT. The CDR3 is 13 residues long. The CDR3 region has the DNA TGTGCCAGCAGTGAAGCTGGGAACACTGAAGCTTTCTTT. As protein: CASSEAGNTEAFF.

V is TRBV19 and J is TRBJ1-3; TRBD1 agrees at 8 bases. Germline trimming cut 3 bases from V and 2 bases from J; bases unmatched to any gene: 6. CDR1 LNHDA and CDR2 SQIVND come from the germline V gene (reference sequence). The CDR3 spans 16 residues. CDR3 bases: TGTGCCAGTAGTATCCTATCGACAGGGGCTGGAAACACCATATATTTT. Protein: CASSILSTGAGNTIYF.